Presented here are 30 T cell receptor beta chains from one specimen sequenced in a study of cytomegalovirus exposure and HLA in healthy donors (dated by TCRdb to about 2017). Library preparation was by the immunoSEQ multiplex PCR assay. For the multiplex PCR, a mixture combining 60 forward primers for TCR Vbeta segments and 13 reverse primers for TCR Jbeta segments was used. TCRdb mirrors the immuneACCESS table, restricted to in-frame sequences. Some clones are absent from its copies; in checked studies, under half trace to an unresolved V gene, and the reason for the others is unknown. This sample comprises about 160,000 clones, approximately 84% of them detected only once. Over 3% of the sample lies in the top ten. The sample was PBMCs. These receptors all stem from a woman aged 50 to 60 in good health and CMV-seropositive.

The CDR3 protein is CAWSISRDRGLLQETQYF. The DNA of the CDR3 is TGTGCCTGGAGTATTTCCCGGGACAGGGGCCTATTACAAGAGACCCAGTACTTC. V gene TRBV30 combines with J gene TRBJ2-5; 10 bases line up with TRBD1. Germline V gene data show CDR1 as GTSNPN and CDR2 as SVGIG (reference sequence). The CDR3 totals 18 residues. Trimming at V came to 2 bases and at J to 2 bases, leaving 14 bases not matched to a gene.

V and J are TRBV18 and TRBJ2-7; possibly TRBD1 for D (5 bases). The V gene lost 3 bases and the J gene lost 2 bases, with 8 bases spanning the gap. The CDR3 length is 13 residues. Germline loops: CDR1 KGHSH, CDR2 LQKENI. CDR3 protein: CASSPTATYEQYF. The CDR3 nucleotides are TGTGCCAGCTCACCGACAGCCACCTACGAGCAGTACTTC.

The V and J genes are TRBV7-8 and TRBJ2-3; 7 positions agree with TRBD2. Germline CDR1 SGHVS, CDR2 FQNEAQ. V trimming: 2 bases; J trimming: 0 bases; junction bases outside the gene matches: 5. The CDR3 runs to 16 residues. The chain's CDR3 is CASSLRREISTDTQYF. The CDR3 DNA is TGTGCCAGCAGCTTAAGGCGGGAGATCAGCACAGATACGCAGTATTTT. Full variable domain (remainder filled in from reference TRBV7-8 and TRBJ2-3): GAGVSQSPRYKVAKRGQDVALRCDPISGHVSLFWYQQALGQGPEFLTYFQNEAQLDKSGLPSDRFFAERPEGSVSTLKIQRTQQEDSAVYLCASSLRREISTDTQYFGPGTRLTVL.

This clone appeared a single time. The rearrangement uses TRBV5-6 and TRBJ2-5; 8 nucleotides match TRBD1. The DNA end is a closer match to TRBJ2-7, so the J assignment may be wrong. This CDR3 is 15 amino acids long. Per germline, CDR1 SGHDT and CDR2 YYEEEE. The CDR3 DNA is TGTGCCAGCAGCTTGACAGGGGGTTTCTCCTACGAGCAGTACTTC. Protein: CASSLTGGFSYEQYF.

The chain is built from TRBV5-6 and TRBJ2-3; no clear D. V was cut by 0 bases and J by 2 bases, with 4 bases left in between. The CDR3 runs 13 residues. In germline, CDR1 is SGHDT, CDR2 YYEEEE. The CDR3 coding sequence is TGTGCCAGCAGCTTGGGGCCCACAGATACGCAGTATTTT. It encodes CASSLGPTDTQYF.

The J gene is TRBJ2-7, the V gene TRBV5-1; 7 bases match TRBD1. The CDR3 has 14 amino acids. Losses at the gene ends were 0 bases for V and 2 bases for J; bases not matched to a gene: 2. CDR1 is SGHRS and CDR2 is YFSETQ in the germline V gene. Here the CDR3 DNA reads TGCGCCAGCAGCTTGGTCCAGGGGGCCTACGAGCAGTACTTC. It specifies CASSLVQGAYEQYF.

About this clone: The sample carries other DNA sequences with the same CDR3. This sequence joins TRBV6-6 and TRBJ1-1; the match to TRBD1 covers 7 bases. V shed 3 bases, J shed 2 bases, and the junction held 6 bases outside the gene matches. Germline-derived CDR1 and CDR2 are MNHNY and SVGAGI (reference sequence). The CDR3 has 15 amino acids. The CDR3 DNA reads TGTGCCAGCAGTTATTCCGGGACAGTTAACACTGAAGCTTTCTTT. Translation: CASSYSGTVNTEAFF.

This clone was detected only a few times. This chain joins TRBV18 and TRBJ2-7; D call uncertain. Germline V gene data show CDR1 as KGHSH and CDR2 as LQKENI. This CDR3 contains 13 residues. Trimming removed 2 bases from V and 5 bases from J, with 10 bases in between. The CDR3 sequence is CASSPLADNEQYF. The CDR3 DNA follows: TGTGCCAGCTCACCATTGGCAGACAACGAGCAGTACTTC.

This clone was recorded once. The germline gene is not matched at one end of the junction; a read error may be the cause. The chain couples TRBV5-1 to TRBJ2-6; a possible D gene is TRBD1 (5 bases). Germline V gene sequence: CDR1 SGHRS, CDR2 YFSETQ. The CDR3 is 15 amino acids. The DNA of the CDR3 is TGCGCCAGCAGCTTGGACAGCTCTGGGGCCAACGGCCTGACTTTC. Translated: CASSLDSSGANGLTF.

This rearrangement joins TRBV11-2 to TRBJ2-7; 14 bases are a match to TRBD2. Losses at the gene ends were 4 bases for V and 2 bases for J; bases not matched to a gene: 4. This CDR3 is built from 16 residues. Germline V gene data show CDR1 as SGHAT and CDR2 as FQNNGV. The CDR3 nucleotides read TGTGCCAGCAGCTCCAGGACTAGCGGGAGGACCTACGAGCAGTACTTC. This sequence encodes CASSSRTSGRTYEQYF.

The rearrangement joins TRBV19 to TRBJ1-1, with TRBD1 matching 7 bases. CDR1 is LNHDA and CDR2 is SQIVND in the germline V gene (reference sequence). The V gene end was trimmed by 8 bases and the J gene end by 1 base; junction bases not matched to a gene: 10. The CDR3 consists of 15 residues. CDR3 region: CASGRDSVQNTEAFF. CDR3 nucleotides: TGTGCCAGTGGCCGGGACAGCGTTCAGAACACTGAAGCTTTCTTT.

This rearrangement joins TRBV5-6 to TRBJ1-4, with a possible D match to TRBD1 (5 bases). The ends were cut back, 6 bases at V and 7 bases at J, with 22 bases in the middle. CDR3 length: 16 residues. The germline V gene has CDR1 SGHDT and CDR2 YYEEEE. In nucleotides, the CDR3 is TGTGCCAGCACCCATAAAGCGGGGGAGGCAGGTGAAAAACTGTTTTTT. Its protein product is CASTHKAGEAGEKLFF. Using reference TRBV5-6 and TRBJ1-4 for the parts outside the CDR3, the full variable domain is DAGVTQSPTHLIKTRGQQVTLRCSPKSGHDTVSWYQQALGQGPQFIFQYYEEEERQRGNFPDRFSGHQFPNYSSELNVNALLLGDSALYLCASTHKAGEAGEKLFFGSGTQLSVL.

Concerning this clone itself: Other nucleotide sequences from this sample produce the same CDR3. The genes are TRBV30 and TRBJ2-1, with 7 bases matching TRBD1. Germline CDR1 GTSNPN, CDR2 SVGIG (reference sequence). The V segment lost 5 bases and the J segment 1 base; nucleotides outside the gene matches: 11. CDR3 length: 16 residues. CDR3 bases: TGTGCCTGGTGCACCGGGACAGATATGTCCTACAATGAGCAGTTCTTC. It encodes CAWCTGTDMSYNEQFF.

The V gene is TRBV6-1, the J gene TRBJ1-4, with D maybe TRBD1 (5 bases). The V and J ends lost 2 bases and 4 bases respectively, with 8 bases between them. This CDR3 contains 14 residues. Germline V CDR1 and CDR2: MNHNS, SASEGT. CDR3 coding DNA: TGTGCCAGCAGTGAAAGACAGTTTAATGAAAAACTGTTTTTT. This gives the protein CASSERQFNEKLFF.

The rearrangement links TRBV5-1 to TRBJ1-2, with 9 bases aligning to TRBD1. The V and J ends lost 4 bases and 9 bases, in that order; junction bases with no gene match: 7. Germline assignment: CDR1 SGHRS and CDR2 YFSETQ. The CDR3 spans 13 residues. CDR3 loop: CASSPGQGNRYTF. As DNA, the CDR3 is TGCGCCAGCAGCCCCGGACAGGGGAATCGCTACACCTTC.

The rearrangement joins TRBV6-4 to TRBJ2-1; tentatively, D is TRBD2 (6 bases). This CDR3 contains 16 residues. V lost 5 bases and J 12 bases, leaving 26 bases between the germline ends. CDR1 is MRHNA and CDR2 is SNTAGT in the germline V gene. In DNA, the CDR3 is TGTGCCAGCAGTCCAAGGCCGGGACTGGATACGCTCGGGCAGTTCTTC. Translating it yields CASSPRPGLDTLGQFF.

This chain uses TRBV6-5 with TRBJ1-2; the D gene is possibly TRBD1 (6 bases). The germline V and J ends were trimmed by 5 bases and 3 bases, with 10 bases remaining between them. Germline V gene data show CDR1 as MNHEY and CDR2 as SVGAGI. This CDR3 region has 13 residues. The CDR3 loop is CASSQQGYYGYTF. DNA for the CDR3: TGTGCCAGCAGTCAACAGGGATACTATGGCTACACCTTC.

This chain joins TRBV7-9 and TRBJ1-2; D gene unclear. CDR1 and CDR2 from the germline V gene are SEHNR and FQNEAQ (reference sequence). The CDR3 has 16 amino acids. The V end was cut by 5 bases, the J end by 4 bases, with 20 bases between. The CDR3 DNA reads as TGTGCCAGCAGCCCGGAGGACCGCGGAGGTACCTATGGCTACACCTTC. As protein: CASSPEDRGGTYGYTF. The full variable domain, rest sourced from reference TRBV7-9 and TRBJ1-2, is DTGVSQNPRHKITKRGQNVTFRCDPISEHNRLYWYRQTLGQGPEFLTYFQNEAQLEKSRLLSDRFSAERPKGSFSTLEIQRTEQGDSAMYLCASSPEDRGGTYGYTFGSGTRLTVV.

V gene TRBV5-6 combines with J gene TRBJ1-2; D unclear. This CDR3 has 15 amino acids. CDR1 and CDR2 from the germline V gene are SGHDT and YYEEEE. Trimming took off 1 base at V and 6 bases at J, with 16 bases between the two ends. The CDR3 region has the DNA TGTGCCAGCAGCTTGTCATCGGGTGTGTGGAATGGCTACACCTTC. It is translated as CASSLSSGVWNGYTF.

This clone turned up a few times. The rearrangement joins TRBV28 to TRBJ2-1, with TRBD1 identical over 7 bases. The junction had 14 bases not matched to a gene; V was cut back by 5 bases and J by 10 bases. CDR1 and CDR2 (germline): MDHEN, SYDVKM. This CDR3 is 15 amino acids long. As DNA, the CDR3 is TGTGCCAGCAGTAACCCTGGGACAGTCGCTTGGGAGCAGTTCTTC. Translating it yields CASSNPGTVAWEQFF.

In this sample, this clone turned up a few times. CDR3 residues: CASSPRSGSYEQYF. CDR3 nucleotides: TGTGCCAGCAGCCCACGGTCAGGTAGCTACGAGCAGTACTTC. The chain employs TRBV7-2 and TRBJ2-7; D ambiguous. Trimming took 5 bases from V and 3 from J, leaving 14 bases between them. Looked up from germline, CDR1 is SGHTA and CDR2 is FQGNSA. The CDR3 totals 14 residues.

The chain recombines TRBV2 with TRBJ2-2, with 8 bases aligning to TRBD1. The V and J ends lost 5 bases and 0 bases, in that order; junction bases with no gene match: 5. Germline V lookup: CDR1 SNHLY, CDR2 FYNNEI. The CDR3 is 16 amino acids. The CDR3 protein is CASSYTGGTNTGELFF. Here the CDR3 DNA reads TGTGCCAGCAGTTATACAGGGGGAACGAACACCGGGGAGCTGTTTTTT.

This CDR3 is CASSWGRGGVMNTEAFF. The CDR3 DNA reads TGTGCCAGCAGCTGGGGGCGAGGGGGCGTGATGAACACTGAAGCTTTCTTT. The rearrangement links TRBV7-9 to TRBJ1-1, with 7 bases matching TRBD1. The CDR3 is 17 amino acids. Per the germline V gene, CDR1 is SEHNR and CDR2 is FQNEAQ (reference sequence). J lost 0 bases, V lost 4 bases, and 11 bases had no gene match.

The rearrangement joins TRBV4-1 to TRBJ2-7; 8 bases align to TRBD2. Germline assignment: CDR1 MGHRA and CDR2 YSYEKL. The V and J ends lost 0 bases and 6 bases, in that order; junction bases with no gene match: 10. CDR3 length: 16 amino acids. The CDR3 loop reads CASSQDHGLASGEQYF. The CDR3 DNA reads TGCGCCAGCAGCCAAGATCATGGACTAGCTTCTGGCGAGCAGTACTTC.

CDR3 amino acids: CASSIWGQGSTDTQYF. The CDR3 DNA sequence: TGTGCCAGTAGTATTTGGGGACAGGGAAGCACAGATACGCAGTATTTT. This sequence joins TRBV19 and TRBJ2-3; 9 bases are a match to TRBD1. Germline V gene data show CDR1 as LNHDA and CDR2 as SQIVND (reference sequence). Germline trimming cut 3 bases from V and 0 bases from J; bases unmatched to any gene: 4. This CDR3 region has 16 residues.

V and J are TRBV11-2 and TRBJ2-1, with 7 positions matching TRBD2. The CDR3 sequence is 15 residues long. In germline, CDR1 is SGHAT, CDR2 FQNNGV. V was pared by 6 bases and J by 4 bases, with 9 bases of the junction left unmatched. The CDR3 nucleotides are TGTGCCAGCAGGTTCGCGAGCGGGGCGTACAATGAGCAGTTCTTC. Amino acid sequence: CASRFASGAYNEQFF.

This clone was seen only a few times. The chain recombines TRBV4-2 with TRBJ1-3, with 7 bases fitting TRBD1. This CDR3 has 16 amino acids. Germline V CDR1 and CDR2: LGHNA, YNFKEQ. The ends lost 0 bases at V and 4 bases at J; junction bases unmatched: 6. CDR3 in amino acids: CASSQDLAGGGNTIYF. DNA for the CDR3: TGTGCCAGCAGCCAAGATCTGGCAGGGGGAGGAAACACCATATATTTT.

This sequence joins TRBV7-9 and TRBJ2-3, with no clear D. The germline CDR1 and CDR2 sequences are SEHNR and FQNEAQ (reference sequence). V lost 3 bases and J lost 5, with 9 bases in between. The length of the CDR3 is 13 residues. The CDR3 reads CASSFLVGDTQYF. For the CDR3, the DNA is TGTGCCAGCAGCTTTTTGGTCGGAGATACGCAGTATTTT.

The chain recombines TRBV9 with TRBJ2-7; 8 nucleotides align to TRBD2. Per germline, CDR1 SGDLS and CDR2 YYNGEE. This CDR3 spans 14 amino acids. V was pared by 3 bases and J by 3 bases, with 5 bases of the junction left unmatched. The CDR3 nucleotides read TGTGCCAGCAGCGCACTAGCGGCAAACTACGAGCAGTACTTC. This translates into CASSALAANYEQYF.

The chain uses TRBV30 and TRBJ2-5, with a possible D match to TRBD2 (5 bases). Per the germline V gene, CDR1 is GTSNPN and CDR2 is SVGIG (reference sequence). This CDR3 comprises 15 residues. The ends were cut back, 5 bases at V and 11 bases at J, with 27 bases in the middle. In DNA form, the CDR3 reads TGTGCCTGGTCGCACTTGGTAGTTGCGCTACTAGAGCAGTACTTC. Translated, it gives CAWSHLVVALLEQYF.